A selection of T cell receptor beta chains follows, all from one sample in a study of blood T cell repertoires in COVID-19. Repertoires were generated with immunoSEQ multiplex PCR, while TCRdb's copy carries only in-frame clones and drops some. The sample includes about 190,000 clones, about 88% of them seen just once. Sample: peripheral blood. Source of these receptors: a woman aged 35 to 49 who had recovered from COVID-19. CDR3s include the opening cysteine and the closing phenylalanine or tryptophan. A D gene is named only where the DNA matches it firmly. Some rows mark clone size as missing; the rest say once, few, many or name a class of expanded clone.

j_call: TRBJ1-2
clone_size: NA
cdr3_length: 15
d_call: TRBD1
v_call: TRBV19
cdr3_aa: CASSVGQDANYGYTF
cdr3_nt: TGTGCCAGTAGTGTGGGACAGGACGCTAACTATGGCTACACCTTC

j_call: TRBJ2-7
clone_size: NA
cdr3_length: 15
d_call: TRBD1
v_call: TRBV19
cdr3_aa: CASSISGQGLLEQYF
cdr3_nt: TGTGCCAGTAGTATATCGGGACAGGGGCTCCTCGAGCAGTACTTC

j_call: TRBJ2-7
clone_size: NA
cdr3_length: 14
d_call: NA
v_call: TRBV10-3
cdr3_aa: CAISESGRTYEQYF
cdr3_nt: TGTGCCATCAGTGAATCAGGGAGGACGTACGAGCAGTACTTC

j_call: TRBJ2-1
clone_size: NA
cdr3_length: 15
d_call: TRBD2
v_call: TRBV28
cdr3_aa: CASSQSGTSANEQFF
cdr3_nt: TGTGCCAGCAGTCAGTCCGGGACTAGCGCCAATGAGCAGTTCTTC

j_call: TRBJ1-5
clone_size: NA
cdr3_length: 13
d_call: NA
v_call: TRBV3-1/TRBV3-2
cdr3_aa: CASSPDTNQPQHF
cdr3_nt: TGTGCCAGCAGCCCCGACACAAATCAGCCCCAGCATTTT

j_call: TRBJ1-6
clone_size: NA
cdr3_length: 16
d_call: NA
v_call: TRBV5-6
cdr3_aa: CASSSRESSYNSPLHF
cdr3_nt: TGTGCCAGCAGCTCCCGGGAGAGCTCCTATAATTCACCCCTCCACTTT

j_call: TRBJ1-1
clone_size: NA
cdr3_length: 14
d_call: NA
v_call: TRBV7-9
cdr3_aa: CASSSQGFNTEAFF
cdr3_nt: TGTGCCAGCAGCTCCCAGGGGTTCAACACTGAAGCTTTCTTT

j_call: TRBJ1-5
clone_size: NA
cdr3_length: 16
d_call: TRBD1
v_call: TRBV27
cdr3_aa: CASRPGQGSFNQPQHF
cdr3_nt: TGTGCCAGCAGACCGGGACAGGGGTCTTTCAATCAGCCCCAGCATTTT

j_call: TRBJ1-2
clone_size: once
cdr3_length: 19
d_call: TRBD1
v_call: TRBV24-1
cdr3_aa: CATSAGTASQGKGNYGYTF
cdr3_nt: TGTGCCACCAGTGCCGGGACAGCCTCTCAAGGAAAGGGTAACTATGGCTACACCTTC

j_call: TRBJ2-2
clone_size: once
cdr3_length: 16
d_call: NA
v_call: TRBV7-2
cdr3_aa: CASSLMGGGNTGELFF
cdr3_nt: TGTGCCAGCAGCTTGATGGGAGGAGGGAACACCGGGGAGCTGTTTTTT

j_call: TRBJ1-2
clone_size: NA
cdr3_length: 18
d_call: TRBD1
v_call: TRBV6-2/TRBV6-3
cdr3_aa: CASSYSTPGQVSVYGYTF
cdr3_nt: TGTGCCAGCAGTTACTCGACCCCGGGACAGGTCTCGGTCTATGGCTACACCTTC

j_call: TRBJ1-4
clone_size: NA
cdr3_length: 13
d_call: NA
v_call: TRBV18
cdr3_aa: CASSSTGYEKLFF
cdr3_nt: TGTGCCAGCTCGTCTACAGGGTATGAAAAACTGTTTTTT

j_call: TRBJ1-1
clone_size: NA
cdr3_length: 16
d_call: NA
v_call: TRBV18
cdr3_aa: CASSPGRGPMNTEAFF
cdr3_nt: TGTGCCAGCTCACCAGGGAGGGGCCCGATGAACACTGAAGCTTTCTTT

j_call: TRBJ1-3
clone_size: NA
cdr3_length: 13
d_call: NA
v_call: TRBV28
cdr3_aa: CASSSISGNTIYF
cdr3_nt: TGTGCCAGCAGCTCTATCTCTGGAAACACCATATATTTT

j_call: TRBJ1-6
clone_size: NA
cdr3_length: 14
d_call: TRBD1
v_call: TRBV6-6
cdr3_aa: CASSLTGTNSPLHF
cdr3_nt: TGTGCCAGCAGTTTGACAGGGACGAATTCACCCCTCCACTTT

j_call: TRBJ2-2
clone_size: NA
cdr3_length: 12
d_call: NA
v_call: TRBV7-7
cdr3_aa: CASSLEAGELFF
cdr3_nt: TGTGCCAGCAGCTTGGAGGCCGGGGAGCTGTTTTTT

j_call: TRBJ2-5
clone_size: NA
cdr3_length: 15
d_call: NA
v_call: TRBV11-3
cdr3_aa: CASSLRYGRRETQYF
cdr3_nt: TGTGCCAGCAGCTTGCGGTACGGGAGACGGGAGACCCAGTACTTC

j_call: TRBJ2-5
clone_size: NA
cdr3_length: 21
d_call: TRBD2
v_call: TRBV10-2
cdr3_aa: CASSESVKGLAGENRGETQYF
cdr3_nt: TGCGCCAGCAGTGAGTCGGTAAAGGGACTAGCGGGAGAGAATCGAGGGGAGACCCAGTACTTC

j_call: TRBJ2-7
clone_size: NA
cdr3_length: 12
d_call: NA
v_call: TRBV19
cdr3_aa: CASGGGRHEQYF
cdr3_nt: TGTGCCAGTGGAGGGGGCCGGCACGAGCAGTACTTC

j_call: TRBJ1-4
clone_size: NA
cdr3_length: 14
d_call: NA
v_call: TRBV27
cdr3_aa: CASSLYRDNEKLFF
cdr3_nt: TGTGCCAGCAGTTTGTACAGGGACAATGAAAAACTGTTTTTT

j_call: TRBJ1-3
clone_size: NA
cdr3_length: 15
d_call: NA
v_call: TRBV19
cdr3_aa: CASKITSSSGNTIYF
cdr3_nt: TGTGCCAGTAAAATTACCTCGAGCTCTGGAAACACCATATATTTT

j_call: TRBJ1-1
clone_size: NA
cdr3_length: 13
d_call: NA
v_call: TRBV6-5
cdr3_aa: CASSPPLETEAFF
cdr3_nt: TGTGCCAGCAGCCCACCTCTCGAGACTGAAGCTTTCTTT

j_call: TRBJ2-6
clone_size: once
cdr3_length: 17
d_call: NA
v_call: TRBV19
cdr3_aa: CASSPRNTLSGANVLTF
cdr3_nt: TGTGCCAGTAGCCCTAGAAATACCCTCTCTGGGGCCAACGTCCTGACTTTC

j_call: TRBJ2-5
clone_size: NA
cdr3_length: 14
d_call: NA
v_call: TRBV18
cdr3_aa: CASSPPPTRETQYF
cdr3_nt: TGTGCCAGCTCACCACCCCCCACACGAGAGACCCAGTACTTC

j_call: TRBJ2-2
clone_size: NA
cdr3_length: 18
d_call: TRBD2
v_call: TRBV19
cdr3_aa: CASSMRVRLAGNTGELFF
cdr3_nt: TGTGCCAGTAGTATGAGGGTTAGACTAGCGGGCAACACCGGGGAGCTGTTTTTT

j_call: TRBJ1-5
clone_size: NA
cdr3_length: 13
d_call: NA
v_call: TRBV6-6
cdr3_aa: CASSYSVNQPQHF
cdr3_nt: TGTGCCAGCAGTTATTCGGTAAATCAGCCCCAGCATTTT

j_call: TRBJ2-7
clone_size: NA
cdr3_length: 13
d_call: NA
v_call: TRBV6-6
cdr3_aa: CASSLASSYEQYF
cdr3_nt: TGTGCCAGCAGTTTGGCCAGCTCCTACGAGCAGTACTTC